The 22 T cell receptor beta chains below come from one sample, sequenced in a study of response to subunit inactivated influenza vaccine. TCRdb independently ran MiXCR on the RT-PCR reads; one entry per CDR3 protein. The table lists around 580,000 distinct CDR3 sequences, approximately 12% of them singletons. The sample was PBMCs from blood, taken on the day of vaccination. These TCRs come from a man in his fifties or sixties who received an inactivated influenza vaccine.

The gene calls are TRBV3-1 and TRBJ2-1; TRBD2 aligns across 11 bases. V lost 0 bases and J lost 6; bases outside the gene matches: 10. Germline V gives CDR1 LGHDT, CDR2 YNNKEL (reference sequence). The CDR3 consists of 18 residues. The CDR3 loop is CASSQESLAGVIPNEQFF. In DNA form, the CDR3 reads TGTGCCAGCAGCCAAGAGTCACTAGCGGGAGTCATCCCCAATGAGCAGTTCTTC.

The chain is built from TRBV4-2 and TRBJ2-3; 9 bases map to TRBD1. V lost 4 bases, J lost 4 bases, and 3 bases stayed unmatched. The length of the CDR3 is 14 residues. Germline values: CDR1 LGHNA, CDR2 YNFKEQ. CDR3 sequence (DNA): TGTGCCAGCAGCCCCCGACAGGGGGCAGATACGCAGTATTTT. This sequence encodes CASSPRQGADTQYF.

The table lists this clonotype with a few counts. The V call is TRBV24-1, the J call TRBJ2-3; 7 bases line up with TRBD2. CDR3 length: 18 residues. Germline trimming cut 2 bases from V and 0 bases from J; bases unmatched to any gene: 10. Germline V gene lookup returns CDR1 KGHDR and CDR2 SFDVKD. CDR3 sequence (DNA): TGTGCCACCAGTGATTCTCCCGGAGCGGGGTCTAGCACAGATACGCAGTATTTT. It translates to CATSDSPGAGSSTDTQYF.

The chain links TRBV20-1 to TRBJ1-1; tentative D call: TRBD1 (5 bases). Looked up from germline, CDR1 is DFQATT and CDR2 is SNEGSKA (reference sequence). The CDR3 has 13 amino acids. V lost 3 bases, J lost 5 bases, and 13 bases lay in between. This CDR3 is CSASQGVGTEAFF. CDR3 DNA sequence: TGCAGTGCTAGTCAGGGAGTAGGAACTGAAGCTTTCTTT.

The table lists this clonotype with a few counts. The chain has TRBV6-1 and TRBJ2-7; tentatively, D is TRBD1 (6 bases). Germline V gene sequence: CDR1 MNHNS, CDR2 SASEGT. Trimming shortened V by 4 bases and J by 0 bases, and 13 bases separated the two germline ends. The CDR3 has 15 amino acids. CDR3 sequence (DNA): TGTGCCAGCAGTGGCTCCGGGACAAACTCCTACGAGCAGTACTTC. Its translation: CASSGSGTNSYEQYF.

The chain links TRBV20-1 to TRBJ1-5; D is unclear. Trimming removed 3 bases at V and 1 base at J, with 7 bases between. The CDR3 spans 13 residues. Germline V gives CDR1 DFQATT, CDR2 SNEGSKA (reference sequence). The CDR3 DNA reads as TGCAGTGCTAGTAGAGGGAGCAATCAGCCCCAGCATTTT. It codes for CSASRGSNQPQHF.

The rearrangement joins TRBV12-3 or TRBV12-4 to TRBJ2-2; 12 nucleotides line up with TRBD1. V lost 2 bases to trimming and J lost 6 bases; unmatched junction nucleotides: 4. This CDR3 has 16 residues. CDR3 protein: CASSLLGQGAPGELFF. CDR3 nucleotide sequence: TGTGCCAGCAGTTTATTGGGACAGGGGGCGCCCGGGGAGCTGTTTTTT.

The chain uses TRBV28 and TRBJ1-1; TRBD1 might be the D (5 bases). There are 15 residues in the CDR3. Between the trimmed V and J ends, which lost 4 bases and 0 bases, there was a span of 12 bases. The germline V gene has CDR1 MDHEN and CDR2 SYDVKM. The CDR3 region has the DNA TGTGCCAGCAGTTATAGACAGCGAATGAACACTGAAGCTTTCTTT. Residues: CASSYRQRMNTEAFF.

The rearrangement links TRBV4-2 to TRBJ2-7; tentatively, D is TRBD2 (5 bases). V lost 4 bases to trimming and J lost 0 bases, with 13 bases between them. There are 15 residues in the CDR3. Germline loops: CDR1 LGHNA, CDR2 YNFKEQ. The CDR3 sequence is CASSPPGVRSYEQYF. The DNA for the CDR3 is TGTGCCAGCAGCCCCCCCGGGGTCCGCTCCTACGAGCAGTACTTC.

This clonotype was recorded at least ten times. The chain is built from TRBV11-2 and TRBJ2-1, with a tentative D call TRBD2 (6 bases). The CDR3 contains 14 residues. Trimming took 8 bases from V and 5 from J, leaving 16 bases between them. The germline V gene has CDR1 SGHAT and CDR2 FQNNGV. The CDR3 coding sequence is TGTGCCAGCGGGCTGGGAGGAGCGGACAATGAGCAGTTCTTC. It translates to CASGLGGADNEQFF.

The table lists this clonotype with a few counts. The V call is TRBV5-1, the J call TRBJ1-1; D possibly corresponds to TRBD1 (5 bases). There are 16 residues in the CDR3. Trimming took 0 bases from V and 1 from J, leaving 13 bases between them. CDR1 and CDR2 (germline): SGHRS, YFSETQ. CDR3 in amino acids: CASSLVSQGWNTEAFF. The CDR3 DNA sequence: TGCGCCAGCAGCTTGGTTAGTCAGGGTTGGAACACTGAAGCTTTCTTT.

This chain uses TRBV27 with TRBJ2-3, with D unresolved. V was clipped by 1 base and J by 3 bases, with 8 bases between them. CDR1 and CDR2 (germline): MNHEY, SMNVEV (reference sequence). The CDR3 is 14 residues long. The CDR3 loop is CASSLWHMTDTQYF. CDR3 DNA: TGTGCCAGCAGTTTATGGCACATGACAGATACGCAGTATTTT.

The sample holds many counts of this clonotype. The chain carries TRBV9 and TRBJ2-3, with 9 nucleotides matching TRBD1. The V segment lost 4 bases and the J segment 6 bases; nucleotides outside the gene matches: 6. Germline CDR1 SGDLS, CDR2 YYNGEE. This CDR3 spans 14 amino acids. The DNA of the CDR3 is TGTGCCAGCAGCCGTGACAGGGGGTGGGATACGCAGTATTTT. Protein: CASSRDRGWDTQYF.

This clonotype occurred many times. The chain is built from TRBV9 and TRBJ1-6; D possibly corresponds to TRBD1 (5 bases). Germline values: CDR1 SGDLS, CDR2 YYNGEE. This CDR3 is 14 amino acids long. V lost 4 bases, J lost 8 bases, and 13 bases lay in between. The CDR3 loop reads CASSPGAFDSPLHF. The CDR3 region has the DNA TGTGCCAGCAGCCCTGGGGCCTTTGATTCACCCCTCCACTTT.

This chain uses TRBV7-9 with TRBJ2-7; no definite D call. Per the germline V gene, CDR1 is SEHNR and CDR2 is FQNEAQ (reference sequence). Trimming removed 4 bases at V and 3 bases at J, with 7 bases between. The CDR3 is 12 residues long. This CDR3 reads CASSSGYYEQYF. The CDR3 DNA reads as TGTGCCAGCAGCTCTGGATACTACGAGCAGTACTTC.

This clonotype was found a few times. The rearrangement links TRBV5-6 to TRBJ2-5, with a possible D match to TRBD2 (6 bases). Germline V gives CDR1 SGHDT, CDR2 YYEEEE. The CDR3 sequence is 15 residues long. Trimming left V 0 bases short and J 8 bases short, with 17 bases between. CDR3 sequence reads: CASSLEVASALTQYF. CDR3 sequence (DNA): TGTGCCAGCAGCTTGGAAGTTGCTAGCGCACTAACCCAGTACTTC.

This sequence joins TRBV6-1 and TRBJ2-7; the D gene is possibly TRBD1 (6 bases). This CDR3 is 11 amino acids long. Per the germline V gene, CDR1 is MNHNS and CDR2 is SASEGT. V was shortened by 8 bases and J by 6 bases, with 11 bases between the two germline ends. For the CDR3, the DNA is TGTGCCAGCTGCAGGGGCCGCGAGCAGTACTTC. Its translation: CASCRGREQYF.

The chain has TRBV9 and TRBJ1-3, with 8 bases matching TRBD1. CDR3 length: 15 amino acids. CDR1 is SGDLS, CDR2 YYNGEE, per germline. The V segment lost 4 bases and the J segment 2 bases; nucleotides outside the gene matches: 5. The CDR3 protein is CASSPSGGPGNTIYF. The CDR3 DNA reads TGTGCCAGCAGCCCTTCAGGGGGCCCTGGAAACACCATATATTTT.

This clonotype was picked up a small number of times. J is TRBJ2-2 and V is TRBV27, with TRBD2 identical over 12 bases. Germline loops: CDR1 MNHEY, CDR2 SMNVEV (reference sequence). V shed 9 bases, J shed 2 bases, and the junction held 7 bases outside the gene matches. The CDR3 spans 16 residues. CDR3 DNA sequence: TGTGCCAGTAGTAGACTAGCGGGAGATAACACCGGGGAGCTGTTTTTT. The encoded protein is CASSRLAGDNTGELFF.

This clonotype was picked up many times. V gene TRBV7-2 combines with J gene TRBJ2-1; 11 positions match TRBD2. Trimming removed 5 bases from V and 10 bases from J; junction bases left unmatched: 1. This CDR3 contains 12 residues. Germline values: CDR1 SGHTA, CDR2 FQGNSA. CDR3 amino acids: CASSRTSGEQFF. As DNA, the CDR3 is TGTGCCAGCAGCCGGACTAGCGGGGAGCAGTTCTTC.

V and J are TRBV3-1 and TRBJ2-1, with D possibly TRBD2 on 7 matching bases. The CDR3 length is 14 residues. Germline V gene lookup returns CDR1 LGHDT and CDR2 YNNKEL (reference sequence). V shed 4 bases and J shed 3 bases, with 10 bases lying between them. The CDR3 is CASSRGGFYNEQFF. CDR3 bases: TGTGCCAGCAGCCGGGGGGGCTTCTACAATGAGCAGTTCTTC.

The gene calls are TRBV29-1 and TRBJ2-5; 8 bases fit TRBD1. With 3 bases clipped from V and 4 bases from J, the junction kept 7 bases outside the gene matches. CDR1 and CDR2 from the germline V gene are SQVTM and ANQGSEA. The CDR3 is 14 residues long. CDR3 sequence (DNA): TGCAGCGTTGAGACAGGGGAAGTTGGAGAGACCCAGTACTTC. Encoded protein: CSVETGEVGETQYF.